This T cell receptor (beta chain) was identified in a study of blood T cell repertoires in COVID-19. Background on the study: Nucleic acid was either cDNA or gDNA, and it came from T cells, B-cell-depleted T cells, or PBMCs.

This clone was counted a single time. Profiling relied on immunoSEQ multiplex PCR, and the TCRdb table lists in-frame clones only, not all of them. The repertoire holds some 450,000 clones, with roughly 89% as singletons. CDR3 length equals 15 residues. The V and J ends lost 6 bases and 1 base, in that order; junction bases with no gene match: 5. Germline V gives CDR1 SEHNR, CDR2 FQNEAQ (reference sequence). V usage is TRBV7-9 and J usage is TRBJ2-5, with 10 bases matching TRBD1. The source material was peripheral blood. The sequence derives from a man younger than 30 with COVID-19, enrolled during active disease. CDR3 amino acids: CASSPGTGAQETQYF. The CDR3 region has the DNA TGTGCCAGCAGTCCCGGGACAGGGGCCCAAGAGACCCAGTACTTC. The variable domain in full, with the rest retrieved from reference TRBV7-9 and TRBJ2-5, is DTGVSQNPRHKITKRGQNVTFRCDPISEHNRLYWYRQTLGQGPEFLTYFQNEAQLEKSRLLSDRFSAERPKGSFSTLEIQRTEQGDSAMYLCASSPGTGAQETQYFGPGTRLLVL.